Here is one T cell receptor (beta chain) with its context. This sample also contains other DNA sequences that code for the same CDR3. This sample was included in a study of blood T cell repertoires in COVID-19. Study overall: The United States, Italy and Spain supplied acute and convalescent COVID-19 samples. In each case, the material was cDNA or gDNA derived from T cells, B-cell-depleted T cells, or PBMCs.

Deletions cut 1 base from V and 4 bases from J, with 14 bases between. Germline CDR1 LGHDT, CDR2 YNNKEL (reference sequence). This CDR3 has 16 residues. Original processing methods: Using reference gene primer amplification, nucleated cell counts were estimated. Measured with immunoSEQ multiplex PCR; TCRdb has only the in-frame clones, and not every one. That table supplies the V and J calls and clone size; D and trimming were determined from the DNA. The sample has roughly 100,000 clones; 80% to 85% are singletons. This chain uses TRBV3-1 (or the pseudogene TRBV3-2) with TRBJ1-3; TRBD1 is a possible D gene (6 bases). The sequencing sample was made of peripheral blood. The clonotype originates from a man older than 75 with acute or convalescent COVID-19. CDR3 sequence reads: CASSQAGTGSGNTIYF. CDR3 bases: TGTGCCAGCAGCCAAGCGGGAACAGGGTCGGGAAACACCATATATTTT.